A single sample is the source of the 5 T cell receptor beta chains below, sequenced in a study of shared clonotypes between healthy human individuals. TCRdb keeps only in-frame clones here, not all; method: immunoSEQ multiplex PCR. The table lists 450,000 to 550,000 clones, about four fifths of them singletons, with 10% to 15% in the top ten. Material for sequencing was PBMCs. These receptors were taken from a woman in her thirties or forties in good health. Some clones in this sample may be carry-over from other donors' samples.

The chain couples TRBV27 to TRBJ2-1; weak D call: TRBD2 (5 bases). The ends were cut back, 4 bases at V and 4 bases at J, with 23 bases in the middle. The V gene's germline CDR1 is MNHEY and CDR2 SMNVEV (reference sequence). The CDR3 covers 18 residues. CDR3 in DNA: TGTGCCAGCAGTTCCCTAACTTTCTGGGAGACGGGGTACAATGAGCAGTTCTTC. This codes for CASSSLTFWETGYNEQFF.

In this sample, this clone turned up once. This chain uses TRBV28 with TRBJ2-7; D gene unclear. In germline, CDR1 is MDHEN, CDR2 SYDVKM. CDR3 length: 12 residues. The ends were cut back, 9 bases at V and 2 bases at J, with 11 bases in the middle. The CDR3 nucleotides read TGTGCCAGTAGAAGCAGTACCTACGAGCAGTACTTC. Translated: CASRSSTYEQYF.

The CDR3, as DNA: TGCGCCAGCAGCCTCCTTCGGGGTGTTAGCGGGGGGAGAACCTACGAGCAGTACTTC. Its protein is CASSLLRGVSGGRTYEQYF. The chain employs TRBV4-1 and TRBJ2-7; 10 bases map to TRBD2. J gave up 2 bases and V 4 bases, and 17 bases lay outside the gene matches. The CDR3 totals 19 residues. Germline V gene sequence: CDR1 MGHRA, CDR2 YSYEKL.

In its sample, this clone was seen a few times. V is TRBV29-1 and J is TRBJ1-4, with 9 bases matching TRBD1. The germline V gene has CDR1 SQVTM and CDR2 ANQGSEA. V was clipped by 7 bases and J by 13 bases; unmatched bases: 13. This CDR3 has 13 residues. CDR3 amino acids: CSGIQGARGGLFF. CDR3 DNA: TGCAGCGGGATACAGGGGGCGCGGGGAGGACTGTTTTTT.

The genes are TRBV7-2 and TRBJ1-2; a possible D gene is TRBD1 (5 bases). Between the trimmed V and J ends, which lost 0 bases and 3 bases, there was a span of 11 bases. There are 15 residues in the CDR3. The V gene's germline CDR1 is SGHTA and CDR2 FQGNSA. The CDR3 nucleotides read TGTGCCAGCAGCTTAGCCGCAGGGAGCGACTATGGCTACACCTTC. This gives the protein CASSLAAGSDYGYTF.